These T cell receptor beta chains were read from a single sample in a study of human T cells and chemical hapten exposure. One entry per CDR3 protein results from TCRdb running MiXCR on the RACE reads. The data contain roughly 70,000 distinct CDR3 sequences, more than 30% of them singletons. The sequencing here drew on whole blood, taken in connection with sensitization to the hapten diphenylcyclopropenone (DPC). The source of these receptors is a man aged 40-49 years with alopecia areata. Some clones in this sample may be carry-over from other donors' samples. Each CDR3 is given without its conserved first and last residue.

v_gene | CDR3aa
TRBV6-4 | ASSDSAGELF
TRBV20-1 | SISTGRGQAYEQY
TRBV28 | ASSSGQGGSQPQH
TRBV12-3/TRBV12-4 | ASSYDPNIQY
TRBV20-1 | SAQDRGSAKNIQY
TRBV20-1 | SASQGGGTEAF
TRBV6-6 | ASRDTGTAYGYT
TRBV11-2 | ASSSLIRQVDEQF
TRBV20-1 | SARVGQRLLNTEAF
TRBV4-3 | ASSQDWVKGTANTGELF
TRBV30 | ALDGGLGNTIY
TRBV5-1 | ASAAEETQY
TRBV6-6 | ASSFVGDYGYT
TRBV5-4 | ASSLVGTVDEQY
TRBV28 | ASSSPPGGGKTNTEAF
TRBV20-1 | SARLAGGGTGELF
TRBV20-1 | SARAGIVYEKLF
TRBV20-1 | SARRPLQREPWSSYEQY
TRBV5-1 | ASSSRDSKETQY
TRBV28 | ASSLYERETDTQY
TRBV25-1 | ASSARGGGVTEAF
TRBV14 | ASSLSSGSIDTQY
TRBV7-9 | ASSLGTGFGTEAF
TRBV12-3/TRBV12-4 | ASRWGQGEAF
TRBV25-1 | ASSERLAGGDEQY